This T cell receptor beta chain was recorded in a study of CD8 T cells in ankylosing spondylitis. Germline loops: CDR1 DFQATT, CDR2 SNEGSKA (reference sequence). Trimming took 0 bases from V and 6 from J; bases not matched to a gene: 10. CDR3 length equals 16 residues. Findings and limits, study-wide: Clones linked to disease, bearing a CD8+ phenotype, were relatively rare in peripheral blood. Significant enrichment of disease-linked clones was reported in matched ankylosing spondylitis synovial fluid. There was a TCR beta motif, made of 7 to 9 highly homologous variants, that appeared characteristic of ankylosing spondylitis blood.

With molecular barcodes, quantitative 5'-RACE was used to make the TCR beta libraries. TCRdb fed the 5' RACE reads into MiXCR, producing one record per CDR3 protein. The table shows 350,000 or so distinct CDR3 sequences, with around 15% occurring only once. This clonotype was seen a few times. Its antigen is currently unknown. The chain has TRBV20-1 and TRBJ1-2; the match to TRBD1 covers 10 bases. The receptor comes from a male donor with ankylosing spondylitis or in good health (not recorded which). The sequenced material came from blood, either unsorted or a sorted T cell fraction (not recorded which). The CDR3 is CSAREAGTGDLNGYTF. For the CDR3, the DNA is TGCAGTGCTAGAGAGGCCGGGACAGGGGATCTGAATGGCTACACCTTC.